This T cell receptor beta chain was recorded in a study of Ad26.COV2.S vaccination and SARS-CoV-2 variants. Study at large: The authors gave Ad26.COV2.S intramuscularly, either once or twice 56 days apart.

Stated treatment: 15 to 20 received Ad26.COV2.S at low or high dose, single or two shots; about five received placebo; per-sample allocation not given. Day 63 after the first injection of vaccine or placebo was the sampling time. At a Boston site, the person donating was an adult of 18-55 years. Study-level results: Researchers reported similar non-spike TCR breadth in vaccine and placebo recipients. Substantial breadth in spike-specific CD8+ and CD4+ T cell responses was reportedly seen after vaccination.

Data came from immunoSEQ multiplex PCR; TCRdb stores just in-frame clones and leaves some out. The table lists about 480,000 clones, roughly 85% of them singletons. Details on this clone: What it binds is not known.

V lost 5 bases and J lost 2, with 13 bases in between. This CDR3 region has 14 residues. Germline V lookup: CDR1 MNHEY, CDR2 SVGEGT. This TCR came from a person aged 18-65 years who received the Ad26.COV2.S COVID-19 vaccine or a placebo. The sequenced sample was peripheral blood, obtained in a trial of Ad26.COV2.S vaccine versus placebo. The chain carries TRBV6-2 or TRBV6-3 and TRBJ2-7; tentatively, D is TRBD1 (5 bases). CDR3 region: CASSPLGAPYEQYF. The DNA for the CDR3 is TGTGCCAGCAGTCCCCTTGGGGCCCCCTACGAGCAGTACTTC.